The clone carrying this T cell receptor beta chain was counted only a few times. What it binds is not known. This sample was included in a study of T-cell reconstitution after alpha-beta-depleted transplantation in children. The TCRbeta library incorporated unique molecular identifiers. TCRdb fed the PCR reads into MiXCR, producing one record per CDR3 protein. The sample shows a few hundred thousand distinct CDR3 sequences, over 20% of them seen only once. Trimming stripped 3 bases from V and 6 bases from J, with 12 bases between. Germline values: CDR1 DFQATT, CDR2 SNEGSKA (reference sequence). The CDR3 totals 12 residues. Whole-study results and caveats: T cells produced anew were the main source of T-cell counts and diversity one year after transplant. Alpha-beta T cells about two months after transplant reportedly derived from several hundred expanded graft clones. At day 60, the high TCRbeta diversity found in some patients originated from recipient T cells and thymic progenitors that had survived.

The specimen comprised PBMCs, sampled before TCRalphabeta/CD19-depleted stem cell transplant. This chain uses TRBV20-1 with TRBJ2-7; D might be TRBD2 (5 bases). The clonotype originates from a boy under two years old with Wiskott-Aldrich syndrome, due to receive a stem cell transplant. The CDR3 bases are TGCAGTGCTAGGATTCAACGGGGCGAGCAGTACTTC. Its translation: CSARIQRGEQYF.